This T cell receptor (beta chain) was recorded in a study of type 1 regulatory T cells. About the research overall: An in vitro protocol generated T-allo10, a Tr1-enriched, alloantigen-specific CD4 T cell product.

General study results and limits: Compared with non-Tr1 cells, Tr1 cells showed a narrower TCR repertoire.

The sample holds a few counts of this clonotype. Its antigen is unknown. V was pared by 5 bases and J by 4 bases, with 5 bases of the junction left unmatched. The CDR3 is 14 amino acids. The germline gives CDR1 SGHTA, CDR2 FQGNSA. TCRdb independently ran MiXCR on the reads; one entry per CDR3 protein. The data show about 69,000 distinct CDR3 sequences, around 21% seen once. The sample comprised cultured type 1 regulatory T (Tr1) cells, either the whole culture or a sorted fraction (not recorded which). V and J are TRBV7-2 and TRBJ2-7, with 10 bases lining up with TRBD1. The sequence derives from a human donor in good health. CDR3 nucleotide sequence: TGTGCCAGCAGCCGACAGGGGGCGTCGTACGAGCAGTACTTC. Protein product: CASSRQGASYEQYF.